This is a list of T cell receptor beta chains from one sample in a study of T cell responses to AZD1222 COVID-19 vaccine. The data were produced by immunoSEQ multiplex PCR, yet TCRdb's version contains in-frame clones alone and is incomplete. Found here are about 140,000 clones, around 93% of them singletons; the top ten hold 1.3% to 1.5%. The sample in question was peripheral blood, obtained on day 0 of AZD1222 vaccination. The source of these receptors is an adult in good health. Both conserved end residues are part of each CDR3. Each record gives: V gene, J gene, CDR3 length, CDR3 protein.

v_gene: TRBV5-4
j_gene: TRBJ2-3
len: 14
CDR3aa: CASSLGGGTDTQYF

v_gene: TRBV6-1
j_gene: TRBJ2-7
len: 16
CDR3aa: CASSDRLRLAGGEQYF

v_gene: TRBV5-1
j_gene: TRBJ1-1
len: 16
CDR3aa: CASSLASGRRAAGAFF

v_gene: TRBV7-9
j_gene: TRBJ1-2
len: 13
CDR3aa: CASSLVNSYGYTF

v_gene: TRBV25-1
j_gene: TRBJ1-4
len: 13
CDR3aa: CASSEVGSEKLFF

v_gene: TRBV11-2
j_gene: TRBJ1-1
len: 11
CDR3aa: CASSSHTEAFF

v_gene: TRBV3-1/TRBV3-2
j_gene: TRBJ1-1
len: 12
CDR3aa: CASSSPGFTAFF

v_gene: TRBV5-1
j_gene: TRBJ1-1
len: 13
CDR3aa: CASSLGRNTEAFF

v_gene: TRBV11-2
j_gene: TRBJ1-2
len: 15
CDR3aa: CASSTQPTADYGYTF

v_gene: TRBV27
j_gene: TRBJ1-1
len: 14
CDR3aa: CASSLGQGVTEAFF

v_gene: TRBV5-1
j_gene: TRBJ2-5
len: 17
CDR3aa: CASSSLSGPFSGETQYF

v_gene: TRBV6-5
j_gene: TRBJ1-6
len: 16
CDR3aa: CASSLRRTGNNSPLHF

v_gene: TRBV11-1
j_gene: TRBJ2-5
len: 16
CDR3aa: CASSPGTEVGQETQYF

v_gene: TRBV5-1
j_gene: TRBJ1-6
len: 19
CDR3aa: CASSWRAQGEVSYNSPLHF

v_gene: TRBV12-3/TRBV12-4
j_gene: TRBJ2-5
len: 13
CDR3aa: CASSLEGKETQYF

v_gene: TRBV7-2
j_gene: TRBJ2-1
len: 17
CDR3aa: CASSLDGLAGVTNEQFF

v_gene: TRBV7-2
j_gene: TRBJ1-2
len: 13
CDR3aa: CASSLGTGGGYTF

v_gene: TRBV7-2
j_gene: TRBJ2-5
len: 14
CDR3aa: CASSLETGKETQYF

v_gene: TRBV19
j_gene: TRBJ2-7
len: 14
CDR3aa: CASSISRLAHEQYF

v_gene: TRBV28
j_gene: TRBJ2-4
len: 15
CDR3aa: CASSLAVRGLNIQYF

v_gene: TRBV7-8
j_gene: TRBJ1-2
len: 14
CDR3aa: CASSLAPMNYGYTF

v_gene: TRBV2
j_gene: TRBJ1-5
len: 13
CDR3aa: CAGGYLSNQPQHF

v_gene: TRBV20-1
j_gene: TRBJ1-1
len: 11
CDR3aa: CSARLNTEAFF

v_gene: TRBV15
j_gene: TRBJ1-5
len: 14
CDR3aa: CATSRDSGNQPQHF

v_gene: TRBV30
j_gene: TRBJ2-1
len: 15
CDR3aa: CAWVVGLIGASEQFF

v_gene: TRBV28
j_gene: TRBJ2-2
len: 13
CDR3aa: CASNQATTGELFF

v_gene: TRBV3-1/TRBV3-2
j_gene: TRBJ2-1
len: 14
CDR3aa: CASSPPGQGREQFF

v_gene: TRBV18
j_gene: TRBJ2-6
len: 16
CDR3aa: CASSWGLNSGANVLTF

v_gene: TRBV20-1
j_gene: TRBJ2-3
len: 11
CDR3aa: CSATDSLTQYF

v_gene: TRBV11-3
j_gene: TRBJ2-2
len: 15
CDR3aa: CASSLAGGNTGELFF

v_gene: TRBV5-6
j_gene: TRBJ2-2
len: 12
CDR3aa: CASSDLTGELFF

v_gene: TRBV14
j_gene: TRBJ2-3
len: 15
CDR3aa: CASSQVTGGTDTQYF

v_gene: TRBV5-6
j_gene: TRBJ1-1
len: 16
CDR3aa: CASSLQGQVRSTEAFF

v_gene: TRBV7-9
j_gene: TRBJ1-2
len: 15
CDR3aa: CASSLGGLGDYGYTF

v_gene: TRBV29-1
j_gene: TRBJ2-1
len: 15
CDR3aa: CSVRGIQGYYNEQFF

v_gene: TRBV6-5
j_gene: TRBJ1-3
len: 14
CDR3aa: CASRGTGSGNTIYF

v_gene: TRBV4-1
j_gene: TRBJ1-2
len: 17
CDR3aa: CASSQMEKVRGRDGYTF

v_gene: TRBV3-1/TRBV3-2
j_gene: TRBJ1-1
len: 17
CDR3aa: CASSPEQTRGRNTEAFF

v_gene: TRBV20-1
j_gene: TRBJ1-1
len: 11
CDR3aa: CSARMYTEAFF

v_gene: TRBV19
j_gene: TRBJ2-6
len: 17
CDR3aa: CASSALGGGTGANVLTF

v_gene: TRBV6-6
j_gene: TRBJ1-1
len: 12
CDR3aa: CASSSPGTEAFF

v_gene: TRBV12-3/TRBV12-4
j_gene: TRBJ1-1
len: 11
CDR3aa: CASSFEGRAFF

v_gene: TRBV18
j_gene: TRBJ1-5
len: 16
CDR3aa: CASSPLAGGGDQPQHF

v_gene: TRBV5-4
j_gene: TRBJ1-6
len: 14
CDR3aa: CASTRGTGESPLHF

v_gene: TRBV6-6
j_gene: TRBJ1-2
len: 16
CDR3aa: CASSPGTGGGDYGYTF

v_gene: TRBV2
j_gene: TRBJ1-5
len: 15
CDR3aa: CASRPKTGGWQPQHF

v_gene: TRBV6-5
j_gene: TRBJ1-1
len: 13
CDR3aa: CASRGQLNTEAFF

v_gene: TRBV28
j_gene: TRBJ1-3
len: 15
CDR3aa: CASSSGQATGNTIYF

v_gene: TRBV29-1
j_gene: TRBJ1-1
len: 14
CDR3aa: CSVREQGGDREAFF

v_gene: TRBV7-9
j_gene: TRBJ1-4
len: 15
CDR3aa: CASSLRTGTNEKLFF

v_gene: TRBV12-3/TRBV12-4
j_gene: TRBJ2-7
len: 12
CDR3aa: CASSLTGGQQYF

v_gene: TRBV14
j_gene: TRBJ1-3
len: 15
CDR3aa: CASSEGMGPGNTIYF

v_gene: TRBV15
j_gene: TRBJ1-6
len: 12
CDR3aa: CATSRDAPPLHF

v_gene: TRBV15
j_gene: TRBJ2-1
len: 14
CDR3aa: CATSRVDSNNEQFF

v_gene: TRBV5-4
j_gene: TRBJ2-3
len: 16
CDR3aa: CASSPQSGGGADTQYF